The following is a T cell receptor beta chain sequence with its context. This clone has more than one count but fewer than ten. Its antigen is still unknown. One base away there is no much larger clone; base qualities are not given. In the prospective study, participants were about 18 to 89 years old, resided in 20 to 30 geographic areas of the United States, and were enrolled through a virtual design. To assign participants to cohorts, the prospective study relied on clinical history that participants themselves reported in a screening survey and a study questionnaire. Each participant in the prospective study had whole blood, serum and a nasopharyngeal or oropharyngeal swab collected by mobile phlebotomists. Over an approximately two-month period, participants in the prospective study had the option of providing additional blood draws and questionnaires. Blood samples from the prospective study were shipped frozen or at room temperature prior to DNA extraction.

This sample was included in a study of blood T cell repertoires in COVID-19 (dated by TCRdb to the early 2020s). Regarding the research as a whole: Samples from collaborators originated in the United States, Italy and Spain and spanned both the acute and convalescent phases of COVID-19. Deeply sampled blood TCRbeta repertoires from subjects exposed to, actively infected with, or recovered from COVID-19 were included in the dataset. The material from the prospective study consisted of cDNA or gDNA derived from T cells, B-cell-depleted T cells, or PBMCs. The repertoires were released in a freely available public database meant as a resource for research on the immune response to SARS-CoV-2. A de-identified subject ID, COVID-19 status, age in years and sex were almost always included in the sample metadata. Samples were obtained from the ongoing ImmuneRACE study (first 160 participants) and from 1,000 to 1,500 subjects provided by 6 global collaborators. Where available, HLA class I and class II types were taken from metadata supplied by the sample provider and were not determined by assay-based typing.

Between the V and J ends, shortened by 3 bases and 13 bases respectively, the junction contains 19 bases. From the cysteine up to the phenylalanine, the CDR3 has a length of 15 residues. The DNA shown is the 45-base CDR3, in frame from base 1. The germline V gene supplies CDR1 SGHTA and CDR2 FQGNSA. Beyond this particular receptor, the publication reports: The amount of clinical and demographic metadata varied by source and participant and was provided uncurated.

The immunoSEQ Assay, a bias-controlled multiplex PCR, was used to amplify TCRbeta CDR3 regions from genomic DNA. Regarding the original processing steps: The number of nucleated cells in each sample was estimated from the amplification of reference gene primers within the assay. To quantify the absolute abundance of each unique TCRbeta CDR3 rearrangement, sequence reads were collapsed and filtered. For each sample, productive Simpson clonality was calculated as the square root of Simpson's diversity index across productive rearrangements. TCRdb stores this immuneACCESS table with in-frame sequences only. Part of the clones is absent; in the studies checked, under half of the shortfall reflects unresolved V genes, and no reason is known for the rest. The D gene and trimming were derived from the DNA, and the V and J assignments and clone size from that table. In this sample the table shows roughly 260,000 clones, approximately 86% of which occur a single time. 2.6% of the sample rests with the top ten.

The receptor comes from a woman in her 30s with acute COVID-19. The sample taken for sequencing was PBMCs or T cells enriched from blood (not recorded which). Recombination joined TRBV7-2 with TRBJ1-6; the D gene cannot be resolved reliably. CDR3 protein: CASSFGEWVPRPLHF. The nucleotide sequence is TGTGCCAGCAGCTTCGGGGAGTGGGTCCCGAGGCCCCTCCACTTT.